This T cell receptor (beta chain) was captured by sequencing in a study of beta chain features in type 1 diabetes. Sequencing targeted expressed TCRB transcripts, as all isolated RNA had been reverse transcribed. Profiling relied on immunoSEQ multiplex PCR, and the TCRdb table lists in-frame clones only, not all of them. This table holds 200,000 to 300,000 clones, 12% to 15% found once. CDR3 size: 14 residues. The V and J ends lost 6 bases and 4 bases, in that order; junction bases with no gene match: 7. The germline V gene has CDR1 MNHEY and CDR2 SMNVEV (reference sequence). The chain carries TRBV27 and TRBJ1-2; 8 nucleotides agree with TRBD1. The sample was naive CD4+ T cells from blood. The receptor comes from a woman in her thirties or forties in good health. This CDR3 is CASRPPGQVYGYTF. In DNA form, the CDR3 reads TGTGCCAGCAGACCTCCGGGACAGGTCTATGGCTACACCTTC.